This T cell receptor (beta chain) is from a study of blood T cell repertoires in COVID-19. In the study overall: The United States, Italy and Spain were the sources of the acute and convalescent COVID-19 samples.

Per the original data handling: Amplification of reference gene primers was used by the study to estimate nucleated cell counts. Measured with immunoSEQ multiplex PCR; TCRdb has only the in-frame clones, and not every one. Clone size and the V and J calls come from that table; the DNA yielded D and trimming. Of around 140,000 clones listed, 78% are singletons. Participant age was roughly 18 to 90 years, and participants resided in about two dozen US areas. In Cohort 3, a recovered donor had either two negative PCRs, clearance, or symptom resolution. V was pared by 3 bases and J by 5 bases, with 11 bases between. Germline V lookup: CDR1 SGHNT, CDR2 YYREEE (reference sequence). CDR3 length: 13 amino acids.

The source of this sequence is a woman in her 50s who had recovered from COVID-19. This chain uses TRBV5-4 with TRBJ2-5, with D maybe TRBD1 (8 bases). The sequenced sample consisted of PBMCs or T cells enriched from blood (not recorded which). The chain's CDR3 is CASSYRGGETQYF. CDR3 DNA: TGTGCCAGCAGCTACAGGGGGGGGGAGACCCAGTACTTC.